Following are 12 T cell receptor beta chains from one sample sequenced in a study of vaccination effects on CD4 cells after COVID-19. The table came from immunoSEQ multiplex PCR; TCRdb's copy has only in-frame clones and leaves some out. The repertoire has about 30,000 clones, around 67% of them found once; the top ten carry around 15%. Expansion with viral peptide pools was applied to antigen-specific CD4+ T cells by the ViraFEST assay prior to sequencing. Following culture for around 10 days, CD4+ T cells were isolated. Participants got two doses of BNT162b2 or mRNA-1273 vaccine. Antigens of these TCRs are unknown. Material: CD4+ T cells from PBMCs cultured with HCoV-229E spike peptides, obtained after COVID-19 vaccination. These receptors all come from a human donor who received a COVID-19 vaccine.

The rearrangement joins TRBV4-1 to TRBJ1-1, with unresolved D. Trimming removed 0 bases at V and 4 bases at J, with 21 bases between. The germline gives CDR1 MGHRA, CDR2 YSYEKL. This CDR3 is built from 18 residues. The CDR3 loop is CASSQDSWQAMRTTEAFF. CDR3 sequence (DNA): TGCGCCAGCAGCCAAGATAGTTGGCAGGCGATGAGGACCACTGAAGCTTTCTTT.

This chain links TRBV30 with TRBJ2-2; TRBD2 is a possible D gene (5 bases). V was trimmed by 1 base and J by 5 bases, leaving 11 bases between them. Germline V lookup: CDR1 GTSNPN, CDR2 SVGIG (reference sequence). The CDR3 covers 14 residues. The CDR3 sequence: CAWSDPGKTGELFF. The CDR3 region has the DNA TGTGCCTGGAGTGATCCGGGAAAAACCGGGGAGCTGTTTTTT.

The chain employs TRBV19 and TRBJ2-3, with 7 bases matching TRBD1. V lost 7 bases, J lost 0 bases, and 7 bases stayed unmatched. The CDR3 sequence is 15 residues long. CDR1 is LNHDA, CDR2 SQIVND, per germline (reference sequence). The CDR3 DNA reads as TGTGCCAGTACCATGGGACAGCTGAGCACAGATACGCAGTATTTT. Amino acids: CASTMGQLSTDTQYF.

This chain uses TRBV18 with TRBJ1-5, with 9 bases fitting TRBD1. The CDR3 runs 13 residues. The junction had 3 bases not matched to a gene; V was cut back by 3 bases and J by 9 bases. Germline CDR1 KGHSH, CDR2 LQKENI. CDR3 protein: CASSPGQGWPQHF. The CDR3 DNA is TGTGCCAGCTCACCGGGACAGGGATGGCCCCAGCATTTT.

The rearrangement links TRBV21-1 to TRBJ2-1; TRBD2 is the table's D call, not checked against the DNA. TRBV21-1 is shown as a pseudogene. The CDR3 length is 14 residues. The CDR3, as DNA: TGTGCCAGCAGCAAGCTAGTCTTTTACAATGAGCAGTTCTTC. This codes for CASSKLVFYNEQFF.

The CDR3 spells CASNPQASTDTQYF. In DNA form, the CDR3 reads TGTGCCAGCAATCCCCAGGCCTCCACAGATACGCAGTATTTT. V usage is TRBV2 and J usage is TRBJ2-3; D call uncertain. V gave up 7 bases and J gave up 2 bases, with 13 bases separating them. Germline V gene sequence: CDR1 SNHLY, CDR2 FYNNEI. This CDR3 has 14 residues.

Written as DNA, the CDR3 is TGTGCCAGTAGCTTACAGGGGAGCTATGGCTACACCTTC. Encoded protein: CASSLQGSYGYTF. V usage is TRBV19 and J usage is TRBJ1-2, with TRBD1 identical over 7 bases. Per germline, CDR1 LNHDA and CDR2 SQIVND (reference sequence). The CDR3 is 13 amino acids. The V segment lost 6 bases and the J segment 4 bases; nucleotides outside the gene matches: 5. The whole variable domain, filled in from reference TRBV19 and TRBJ1-2, reads DGGITQSPKYLFRKEGQNVTLSCEQNLNHDAMYWYRQDPGQGLRLIYYSQIVNDFQKGDIAEGYSVSREKKESFPLTVTSAQKNPTAFYLCASSLQGSYGYTFGSGTRLTVV.

The chain carries TRBV5-4 and TRBJ2-1; 9 nucleotides match TRBD1. Germline V gene data show CDR1 as SGHNT and CDR2 as YYREEE (reference sequence). V was clipped by 4 bases and J by 8 bases; unmatched bases: 10. CDR3 length: 15 amino acids. The CDR3 DNA sequence: TGTGCCAGCAGCCCGACCGGGACAGGGATTCATGAGCAGTTCTTC. This sequence encodes CASSPTGTGIHEQFF.

This sequence joins TRBV6-5 and TRBJ1-5; the D gene is possibly TRBD1 (6 bases). The CDR3 contains 13 residues. Trimming stripped 7 bases from V and 5 bases from J, with 12 bases between. The germline V gene has CDR1 MNHEY and CDR2 SVGAGI. In DNA form, the CDR3 reads TGTGCCAGCACTATACAGGGAGATCAGCCCCAGCATTTT. Residues: CASTIQGDQPQHF.

The rearrangement links TRBV27 to TRBJ1-5; possible D gene TRBD1, 5 bases. The CDR3 runs 14 residues. Trimming shortened V by 4 bases and J by 3 bases, and 10 bases separated the two germline ends. Germline V lookup: CDR1 MNHEY, CDR2 SMNVEV (reference sequence). CDR3 coding DNA: TGTGCCAGCAGTTGGGGGAAATCCAATCAGCCCCAGCATTTT. Translation: CASSWGKSNQPQHF.

This clone has just one count. Because the CDR3's place on the DNA is in doubt, the DNA is left out and the CDR3 is given as listed by TCRdb. The V and J genes are TRBV9 and TRBJ2-7. Germline V gene data show CDR1 as SGDLS and CDR2 as YYNGEE. The CDR3 is 15 amino acids in total, end residues counted. This chain's CDR3 is CASSVGPGSSYEQYF.

The gene calls are TRBV5-4 and TRBJ2-6; D uncertain. The V and J ends lost 4 bases and 2 bases respectively, with 10 bases between them. CDR1 and CDR2 from the germline V gene are SGHNT and YYREEE (reference sequence). The CDR3 is 15 amino acids. CDR3 amino acids: CASSIQAAGANVLTF. CDR3 in DNA: TGTGCCAGCAGCATCCAGGCCGCTGGGGCCAACGTCCTGACTTTC.